Below are 4 T cell receptor beta chains sequenced from a single sample in a study of blood T cell repertoires in COVID-19. This table comes from immunoSEQ multiplex PCR, and its TCRdb copy is limited to in-frame clones, with some not included. The data contain tens of thousands of clones, less than 80% of them singletons. The specimen was peripheral blood. The origin of the receptors is a human donor in a cohort sampled during active COVID-19.

The V gene is TRBV6-1, the J gene TRBJ2-7; tentative D call: TRBD1 (6 bases). Germline V gene sequence: CDR1 MNHNS, CDR2 SASEGT. The V gene lost 1 base and the J gene lost 3 bases, with 10 bases spanning the gap. The CDR3 sequence is 14 residues long. The CDR3 DNA reads TGTGCCAGCAGTGAAGGACAGGCCATCTACGAGCAGTACTTC. Protein product: CASSEGQAIYEQYF.

This rearrangement joins TRBV27 to TRBJ2-7; possible D gene TRBD2, 5 bases. V dropped 2 bases and J dropped 6 bases, with 20 bases sitting between them. Germline V lookup: CDR1 MNHEY, CDR2 SMNVEV (reference sequence). The CDR3 is 16 amino acids. CDR3 residues: CASSLSDRAGSAEQYF. As DNA, the CDR3 is TGTGCCAGCAGTTTAAGTGATAGGGCGGGTTCGGCCGAGCAGTACTTC.

The chain combines TRBV5-1 with TRBJ2-7; 8 positions agree with TRBD2. V shed 1 base and J 3 bases; nucleotides not matched to a gene: 6. The CDR3 is 15 residues long. Germline V gene data show CDR1 as SGHRS and CDR2 as YFSETQ. The CDR3 is CASSLLAGGSYEQYF. Written as DNA, the CDR3 is TGCGCCAGCAGCTTGTTGGCGGGGGGAAGCTACGAGCAGTACTTC.

The chain is built from TRBV4-2 and TRBJ2-1, with 7 positions matching TRBD2. This CDR3 spans 14 amino acids. The V and J ends lost 4 bases and 0 bases, in that order; junction bases with no gene match: 0. The V gene's germline CDR1 is LGHNA and CDR2 YNFKEQ. Here the CDR3 DNA reads TGTGCCAGCAGCCGCGGGAGCTCCTACAATGAGCAGTTCTTC. It encodes CASSRGSSYNEQFF.